The 27 T cell receptor beta chains reported below all come from one sample, sequenced in a study of shared clonotypes between healthy human individuals. Clones were read by immunoSEQ multiplex PCR, and TCRdb kept only the in-frame ones, dropping some. Of 2 million to 2.5 million clones in the sample, 95% were seen once. Sample: naive CD4+ T cells sorted from blood. Described subset: CD45RA+ positively selected. The source of these receptors is a man aged 18 to 30 in good health.

The chain joins TRBV7-2 to TRBJ2-3; 12 bases fit TRBD2. This CDR3 spans 18 amino acids. The V gene's germline CDR1 is SGHTA and CDR2 FQGNSA. V gave up 3 bases and J gave up 3 bases; unmatched junction bases: 10. The DNA for the CDR3 is TGTGCCAGCAGCTTTACGAGAATCGGACTAGCGGGAACAGATACGCAGTATTTT. Translating gives CASSFTRIGLAGTDTQYF.

The chain uses TRBV27 and TRBJ1-6; no clear D gene. Trimming took 2 bases from V and 7 from J, leaving 9 bases between them. CDR1 is MNHEY and CDR2 is SMNVEV in the germline V gene (reference sequence). There are 14 residues in the CDR3. CDR3 nucleotides: TGTGCCAGCAGTTTAGACACGGCGAATTCACCCCTCCACTTT. Protein sequence: CASSLDTANSPLHF.

The J gene is TRBJ1-1, the V gene TRBV27, with TRBD1 matching over 12 bases. Germline V gene data show CDR1 as MNHEY and CDR2 as SMNVEV (reference sequence). The CDR3 contains 15 residues. V shed 4 bases, J shed 2 bases, and the junction held 2 bases outside the gene matches. In nucleotides, the CDR3 is TGTGCCAGCAGTTGGGGGACAGGGGGCAACACTGAAGCTTTCTTT. Translating it yields CASSWGTGGNTEAFF.

This chain connects TRBV30 to TRBJ1-6; D is uncertain. Per the germline V gene, CDR1 is GTSNPN and CDR2 is SVGIG (reference sequence). This CDR3 has 14 amino acids. V was cut by 4 bases and J by 8 bases, with 15 bases left in between. For the CDR3, the DNA is TGTGCCTGGACTGGGCCTCTCGGGGATTCACCCCTCCACTTT. It encodes CAWTGPLGDSPLHF.

This chain uses TRBV19 with TRBJ1-5; D unclear. The V and J ends lost 4 bases and 3 bases respectively, with 10 bases between them. From germline, CDR1 is LNHDA and CDR2 SQIVND (reference sequence). The CDR3 sequence is 14 residues long. CDR3 DNA: TGTGCCAGTAGTACGCCCTCAAACAATCAGCCCCAGCATTTT. Encoded protein: CASSTPSNNQPQHF.

The genes are TRBV5-1 and TRBJ2-1, with D tentatively TRBD2 (6 bases). CDR3 length: 15 residues. Germline values: CDR1 SGHRS, CDR2 YFSETQ. With 0 bases removed from V and 4 bases from J, the gap between germline ends came to 11 bases. The DNA for the CDR3 is TGCGCCAGCAGCTTGGCGGGAGAGGTTTACAATGAGCAGTTCTTC. Protein product: CASSLAGEVYNEQFF.

This clone came up once. This chain joins TRBV30 and TRBJ1-2; TRBD1 might be the D (5 bases). Trimming stripped 0 bases from V and 8 bases from J, with 13 bases between. The germline CDR1 and CDR2 sequences are GTSNPN and SVGIG (reference sequence). CDR3 length: 13 residues. The CDR3 sequence is CAWSVLTGVGYTF. CDR3 bases: TGTGCCTGGAGTGTACTAACGGGGGTCGGCTACACCTTC.

The chain recombines TRBV5-6 with TRBJ2-5, with 9 bases aligning to TRBD2. Germline loops: CDR1 SGHDT, CDR2 YYEEEE. The CDR3 extends over 18 amino acids. Unmatched junction bases numbered 17, after V lost 3 bases and J lost 5 bases. This chain's CDR3 is CASSWGVILAGRGETQYF. As DNA, the CDR3 is TGTGCCAGCAGCTGGGGCGTCATACTAGCGGGTCGAGGCGAGACCCAGTACTTC.

This chain uses TRBV7-2 with TRBJ1-4, with 8 bases identical to TRBD1. Looked up from germline, CDR1 is SGHTA and CDR2 is FQGNSA. The ends lost 6 bases at V and 4 bases at J; junction bases unmatched: 10. This CDR3 has 16 residues. The CDR3: CASRQGGGQFNEKLFF. The CDR3 nucleotides read TGTGCCAGCAGACAGGGGGGAGGACAGTTTAATGAAAAACTGTTTTTT. Combining the CDR3 with reference TRBV7-2 and TRBJ1-4 gives the whole variable domain GAGVSQSPSNKVTEKGKDVELRCDPISGHTALYWYRQSLGQGLEFLIYFQGNSAPDKSGLPSDRFSAERTGGSVSTLTIQRTQQEDSAVYLCASRQGGGQFNEKLFFGSGTQLSVL.

As concerns this clone: One end of the junction fails to match germline, which may point to a read error. The V gene is TRBV10-3, the J gene TRBJ1-2; a possible D gene is TRBD1 (5 bases). Germline V gene data show CDR1 as ENHRY and CDR2 as SYGVKD. The CDR3 extends over 12 amino acids. CDR3: CAISEMTGPTIF. The CDR3 bases are TGTGCCATCAGTGAGATGACGGGACCGACCATCTTC.

Concerning this clone: Other nucleotide sequences in the sample specify the same CDR3. This chain links TRBV6-1 with TRBJ2-2; D not resolved. V was cut by 3 bases and J by 0 bases, with 2 bases left in between. This CDR3 contains 13 residues. Germline V gene sequence: CDR1 MNHNS, CDR2 SASEGT. The CDR3, as DNA: TGTGCCAGCAGTGACACGAACACCGGGGAGCTGTTTTTT. Translated, it gives CASSDTNTGELFF.

A note on this clone: The identical CDR3 is also encoded by other nucleotide sequences in the sample. The V gene is TRBV6-5, the J gene TRBJ1-6, with 9 bases identical to TRBD1. CDR1 and CDR2 (germline): MNHEY, SVGAGI. The CDR3 extends over 14 amino acids. After removal of 7 bases from V and 6 bases from J, the junction contained 4 bases not matched to a gene. The CDR3 here is CASTRQGGNSPLHF. The CDR3 region has the DNA TGTGCCAGCACCAGACAGGGGGGTAATTCACCCCTCCACTTT.

The genes are TRBV7-2 and TRBJ1-6; D unresolved. CDR3 length: 17 residues. Trimming took 1 base from V and 5 from J, leaving 15 bases between them. Germline loops: CDR1 SGHTA, CDR2 FQGNSA. This CDR3 reads CASSLGARGRDNSPLHF. The DNA of the CDR3 is TGTGCCAGCAGCTTAGGGGCGCGGGGTAGGGATAATTCACCCCTCCACTTT.

V and J are TRBV5-4 and TRBJ2-5, with D possibly matching TRBD1 (6 bases). Trimming took off 4 bases at V and 5 bases at J, with 15 bases between the two ends. The germline CDR1 and CDR2 sequences are SGHNT and YYREEE (reference sequence). The CDR3 is made up of 14 amino acids. CDR3 region: CASSPARGRETQYF. In nucleotides, the CDR3 is TGTGCCAGCAGCCCGGCCAGGGGACGGGAGACCCAGTACTTC.

This chain connects TRBV28 to TRBJ1-2; the match to TRBD1 covers 8 bases. Germline V gives CDR1 MDHEN, CDR2 SYDVKM. This CDR3 spans 14 amino acids. The V segment lost 0 bases and the J segment 8 bases; nucleotides outside the gene matches: 5. CDR3 amino acids: CASSLWTGVEGYTF. DNA for the CDR3: TGTGCCAGCAGTTTATGGACAGGGGTTGAGGGCTACACCTTC.

The chain links TRBV2 to TRBJ2-3, with D perhaps TRBD2 (5 bases). The V and J ends lost 3 bases and 0 bases respectively, with 7 bases between them. This CDR3 region has 14 residues. Germline V gene sequence: CDR1 SNHLY, CDR2 FYNNEI. The CDR3 DNA is TGTGCCAGCAGTGACCCGGGGAGCACAGATACGCAGTATTTT. This encodes CASSDPGSTDTQYF.

Worth noting for this clone: Other DNA sequences in this sample translate to the same CDR3. The chain uses TRBV6-1 and TRBJ1-5; the D gene is possibly TRBD1 (5 bases). Germline V gene data show CDR1 as MNHNS and CDR2 as SASEGT. V dropped 2 bases and J dropped 1 base, with 9 bases sitting between them. The CDR3 spans 15 residues. In DNA, the CDR3 is TGTGCCAGCAGTGAATCCGGGACGAGCAATCAGCCCCAGCATTTT. Its translation is CASSESGTSNQPQHF.

This chain connects TRBV4-1 to TRBJ2-7; 10 positions agree with TRBD1. The CDR3 spans 15 residues. J lost 4 bases, V lost 1 base, and 4 bases had no gene match. CDR1 is MGHRA and CDR2 is YSYEKL in the germline V gene. The CDR3 bases are TGCGCCAGCAGCCAAGGACAGGGGGCGATGTACGAGCAGTACTTC. Translation gives CASSQGQGAMYEQYF.

The chain uses TRBV6-5 and TRBJ2-1; 8 bases map to TRBD1. Germline V gene data show CDR1 as MNHEY and CDR2 as SVGAGI. Trimming cost V 7 bases and J 7 bases; bases outside gene matches: 6. CDR3 length: 13 amino acids. CDR3 nucleotides: TGTGCCAGCACCTCGACAGGGGTAAATGAGCAGTTCTTC. Protein: CASTSTGVNEQFF.

The chain recombines TRBV10-3 with TRBJ2-1; 9 bases are shared with TRBD1. J gave up 4 bases and V 0 bases, and 7 bases lay outside the gene matches. The germline CDR1 and CDR2 sequences are ENHRY and SYGVKD. The CDR3 consists of 17 residues. CDR3 in amino acids: CAISESGTGKAYNEQFF. The CDR3, as DNA: TGTGCCATCAGTGAGTCCGGGACAGGGAAAGCTTACAATGAGCAGTTCTTC.

The rearrangement links TRBV5-1 to TRBJ1-1, with a possible D match to TRBD1 (5 bases). The CDR3 sequence is 18 residues long. V lost 0 bases and J lost 4, with 22 bases in between. Germline lookup yields CDR1 SGHRS and CDR2 YFSETQ. CDR3 protein: CASSLVPPARGSGTEAFF. CDR3 nucleotide sequence: TGCGCCAGCAGCTTGGTACCGCCGGCGCGGGGGTCGGGCACTGAAGCTTTCTTT.

The rearrangement links TRBV27 to TRBJ1-4; TRBD1 might be the D (5 bases). With 5 bases removed from V and 5 bases from J, the gap between germline ends came to 15 bases. The CDR3 totals 15 residues. From germline, CDR1 is MNHEY and CDR2 SMNVEV (reference sequence). In DNA form, the CDR3 reads TGTGCCAGCAGTGGCTATAAGGGGAAAAATGAAAAACTGTTTTTT. Amino acid sequence: CASSGYKGKNEKLFF.

The rearrangement joins TRBV2 to TRBJ1-5; D might be TRBD1 (5 bases). From germline, CDR1 is SNHLY and CDR2 FYNNEI. V lost 6 bases to trimming and J lost 7 bases, with 10 bases between them. There are 12 residues in the CDR3. The CDR3 reads CASRGVEQPQHF. The CDR3, as DNA: TGTGCCAGCAGAGGGGTAGAACAGCCCCAGCATTTT.

The V and J genes are TRBV28 and TRBJ1-4, with D possibly being TRBD1 (5 bases). Trimming removed 8 bases at V and 8 bases at J, with 18 bases between. CDR3 length equals 14 residues. Germline loops: CDR1 MDHEN, CDR2 SYDVKM. CDR3 DNA: TGTGCCAGCGCCTACAAGGGGAAAAGCGAAAAACTGTTTTTT. Protein product: CASAYKGKSEKLFF.

The genes are TRBV6-1 and TRBJ1-5; tentative D call: TRBD1 (6 bases). The length of the CDR3 is 14 residues. The germline gives CDR1 MNHNS, CDR2 SASEGT. Trimming pared 3 bases from V and 9 bases from J, leaving 15 bases between. The CDR3 is CASSDRGSPSPQHF. CDR3 DNA: TGTGCCAGCAGTGACAGGGGCTCCCCTTCGCCCCAGCATTTT.

The rearrangement uses TRBV5-1 and TRBJ2-2, with 8 nucleotides matching TRBD2. Losses at the gene ends were 0 bases for V and 7 bases for J; bases not matched to a gene: 5. This CDR3 region has 15 residues. The germline V gene encodes CDR1 SGHRS and CDR2 YFSETQ. The CDR3 nucleotides read TGCGCCAGCAGCTTGGAAGGCGGGAGGAACGGGGAGCTGTTTTTT. Translating gives CASSLEGGRNGELFF.

Comment on this clone: Other DNA variants within this sample encode the same CDR3. The genes are TRBV5-6 and TRBJ2-5, with D unclear. The CDR3 runs 11 residues. Germline CDR1 SGHDT, CDR2 YYEEEE. Trimming stripped 5 bases from V and 5 bases from J, with 7 bases between. In nucleotides, the CDR3 is TGTGCCAGCAGATCCCAGGAGACCCAGTACTTC. Its translation: CASRSQETQYF.